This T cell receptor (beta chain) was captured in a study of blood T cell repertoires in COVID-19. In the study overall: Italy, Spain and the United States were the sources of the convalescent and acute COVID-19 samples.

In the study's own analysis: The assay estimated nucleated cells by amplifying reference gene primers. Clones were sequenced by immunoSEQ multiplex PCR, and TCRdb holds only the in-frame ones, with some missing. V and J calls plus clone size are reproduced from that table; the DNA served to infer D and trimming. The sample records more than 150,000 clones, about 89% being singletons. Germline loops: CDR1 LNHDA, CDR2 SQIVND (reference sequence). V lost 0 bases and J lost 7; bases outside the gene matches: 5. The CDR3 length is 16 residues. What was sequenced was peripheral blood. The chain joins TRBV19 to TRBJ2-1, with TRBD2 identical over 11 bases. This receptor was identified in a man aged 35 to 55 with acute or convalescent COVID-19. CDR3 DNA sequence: TGTGCCAGTAGTATAGAAGGCCTAGCGGGGGGAAATGAGCAGTTCTTC. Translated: CASSIEGLAGGNEQFF.